These 29 T cell receptor beta chains came from one sample sequenced in a study of T cells after yellow fever vaccination. TCRdb re-called the 5' RACE reads with MiXCR, one entry per CDR3 protein. The data show some 500,000 distinct CDR3 sequences, with about 13% seen just once and over 13% held by the top ten. This specimen was PBMCs, taken on the day of the yellow fever booster vaccination. The receptors derive from a man aged 30 to 45 who received the YFV17D yellow fever vaccine.

Only a few counts were recorded for this clonotype. The rearrangement uses TRBV11-2 and TRBJ2-1; D may be TRBD1 or TRBD2 (6 bases each). The V and J ends lost 5 bases and 3 bases respectively, with 17 bases between them. Germline CDR1 is SGHAT and CDR2 is FQNNGV. The CDR3 sequence is 16 residues long. DNA of the CDR3: TGTGCCAGCAGCCCTGGGGGCGGGATCTTCTACAATGAGCAGTTCTTC. Residues: CASSPGGGIFYNEQFF.

Only a few counts were recorded for this clonotype. The rearrangement uses TRBV19 and TRBJ2-7, with 7 nucleotides matching TRBD1. This CDR3 is built from 12 residues. CDR1 and CDR2 from the germline V gene are LNHDA and SQIVND (reference sequence). V shed 5 bases, J shed 7 bases, and the junction held 5 bases outside the gene matches. For the CDR3, the DNA is TGTGCCAGTAGTGACAGGGTTGGGGAGCAGTACTTC. Protein sequence: CASSDRVGEQYF.

This clonotype was seen ten or more times. The rearrangement joins TRBV12-3 or TRBV12-4 to TRBJ2-1; D remains unclear. The V and J ends lost 1 base and 6 bases respectively, with 7 bases between them. This CDR3 comprises 13 residues. The CDR3 DNA reads TGTGCCAGCAGTTTAGTACTAAGCAATGAGCAGTTCTTC. This encodes CASSLVLSNEQFF.

This clonotype was recorded a few times. The V and J genes are TRBV5-1 and TRBJ2-1; D perhaps matches TRBD2 (7 bases). This CDR3 region has 16 residues. CDR1 SGHRS and CDR2 YFSETQ come from the germline V gene. V shed 5 bases and J shed 8 bases, with 23 bases lying between them. The CDR3 nucleotides are TGCGCCAGCAGGCCGGTTGGGGGGGCTAGTTTGTATGAGCAGTTCTTC. Its translation is CASRPVGGASLYEQFF.

The rearrangement links TRBV29-1 to TRBJ2-3; no clear D gene. V shed 7 bases and J shed 1 base, with 6 bases lying between them. Germline V CDR1 and CDR2: SQVTM, ANQGSEA. The CDR3 extends over 11 amino acids. The CDR3 loop reads CSAPGTDTQYF. CDR3 DNA sequence: TGCAGCGCCCCAGGCACAGATACGCAGTATTTT.

This clonotype was detected only a few times. This chain links TRBV5-5 with TRBJ1-3; the D gene is possibly TRBD1 (6 bases). V lost 3 bases to trimming and J lost 0 bases, with 16 bases between them. In germline, CDR1 is SGHKS, CDR2 YYEKEE (reference sequence). The CDR3 has 17 amino acids. As DNA, the CDR3 is TGTGCCAGCAGCTCCCCCCCCGGGGACATCTCTGGAAACACCATATATTTT. This encodes CASSSPPGDISGNTIYF.

The genes are TRBV11-2 and TRBJ2-2, with D hard to call. Per germline, CDR1 SGHAT and CDR2 FQNNGV. Trimming shortened V by 8 bases and J by 2 bases, and 9 bases separated the two germline ends. The CDR3 has 13 residues. CDR3 sequence reads: CASLPGNTGELFF. For the CDR3, the DNA is TGTGCCAGCCTCCCCGGAAACACCGGGGAGCTGTTTTTT.

In the case of this clonotype: Possible read error: a much larger clone is one base away. V is TRBV7-2 and J is TRBJ2-3; unclear D gene. Trimming took off 1 base at V and 5 bases at J, with 7 bases between the two ends. This CDR3 spans 13 amino acids. CDR1 SGHTA and CDR2 FQGNSA come from the germline V gene. CDR3 DNA: TGTGCCAGCAGCTTAGTCGGCATAGATACGCAGTATTTT. This translates into CASSLVGIDTQYF. The full variable domain, rest sourced from reference TRBV7-2 and TRBJ2-3, is GAGVSQSPSNKVTEKGKDVELRCDPISGHTALYWYRQSLGQGLEFLIYFQGNSAPDKSGLPSDRFSAERTGGSVSTLTIQRTQQEDSAVYLCASSLVGIDTQYFGPGTRLTVL.

This chain joins TRBV4-3 and TRBJ2-3, with 8 bases matching TRBD2. The J segment lost 2 bases and the V segment lost 4 bases, leaving 5 bases of the junction unmatched. The CDR3 length is 15 residues. Germline values: CDR1 LGHNA, CDR2 YSLEER. The CDR3 reads CASSRRTSHTDTQYF. CDR3 nucleotides: TGCGCCAGCAGCCGCCGGACTAGCCACACAGATACGCAGTATTTT.

This clonotype was observed a few times. The V and J genes are TRBV3-1 and TRBJ2-3; weak D call: TRBD1 (5 bases). The germline CDR1 and CDR2 sequences are LGHDT and YNNKEL (reference sequence). The length of the CDR3 is 13 residues. Trimming shortened V by 2 bases and J by 4 bases, and 7 bases separated the two germline ends. CDR3 DNA sequence: TGTGCCAGCAGCCAACAGGGCCCAGATACGCAGTATTTT. It specifies CASSQQGPDTQYF.

As DNA, the CDR3 is TGCAGCGTTGCCCCAGGGAGGGGTGGGGAGCAGTACTTC. Its protein is CSVAPGRGGEQYF. This chain uses TRBV29-1 with TRBJ2-7; 7 bases match TRBD2. Germline V CDR1 and CDR2: SQVTM, ANQGSEA. V lost 4 bases, J lost 7 bases, and 10 bases stayed unmatched. The CDR3 length is 13 residues.

This rearrangement joins TRBV7-2 to TRBJ2-2, with D maybe TRBD1 (6 bases). V was shortened by 5 bases and J by 8 bases, with 15 bases between the two germline ends. Germline loops: CDR1 SGHTA, CDR2 FQGNSA. The CDR3 contains 14 residues. In DNA form, the CDR3 reads TGTGCCAGCAGCACTCGACCAGGGGCTGGGGAGCTGTTTTTT. Its translation: CASSTRPGAGELFF.

V gene TRBV19 combines with J gene TRBJ1-1; D is undetermined. CDR3 size: 13 residues. The V and J ends lost 9 bases and 0 bases respectively, with 11 bases between them. Germline values: CDR1 LNHDA, CDR2 SQIVND (reference sequence). The CDR3 loop reads CASHAQLNTEAFF. CDR3 nucleotide sequence: TGTGCCAGCCACGCACAGTTGAACACTGAAGCTTTCTTT.

This clonotype was detected only a few times. The V and J genes are TRBV5-5 and TRBJ2-2; D is unresolved. Germline V gives CDR1 SGHKS, CDR2 YYEKEE (reference sequence). The ends were cut back, 3 bases at V and 0 bases at J, with 6 bases in the middle. This CDR3 has 14 amino acids. CDR3: CASSSDTNTGELFF. CDR3 nucleotides: TGTGCCAGCAGCTCCGACACGAACACCGGGGAGCTGTTTTTT. Together with reference TRBV5-5 and TRBJ2-2, the CDR3 gives the full variable domain: DAGVTQSPTHLIKTRGQQVTLRCSPISGHKSVSWYQQVLGQGPQFIFQYYEKEERGRGNFPDRFSARQFPNYSSELNVNALLLGDSALYLCASSSDTNTGELFFGEGSRLTVL.

Here the CDR3 DNA reads TGTGCCAGCAGCTTGGAGGGGACCACCGGGGAGCTGTTTTTT. Its protein is CASSLEGTTGELFF. This sequence joins TRBV7-9 and TRBJ2-2, with D possibly TRBD2 on 6 matching bases. V lost 3 bases to trimming and J lost 4 bases, with 9 bases between them. Germline V gene sequence: CDR1 SEHNR, CDR2 FQNEAQ (reference sequence). This CDR3 spans 14 amino acids.

The chain uses TRBV23-1 and TRBJ2-2; possibly TRBD1 for D (6 bases). TRBV23-1 is given ORF status, its function remaining uncertain. V lost 3 bases and J 1 base, leaving 6 bases between the germline ends. This CDR3 spans 14 amino acids. The CDR3 DNA is TGCGCCAGCAGTCACAGGGGGAACACCGGGGAGCTGTTTTTT. It translates to CASSHRGNTGELFF.

The gene calls are TRBV5-1 and TRBJ2-1; D might be TRBD2 (6 bases). CDR3 length: 14 amino acids. Trimming cost V 0 bases and J 5 bases, with 9 bases left between them. Looked up from germline, CDR1 is SGHRS and CDR2 is YFSETQ. The CDR3 region is CASSLDGRNNEQFF. CDR3 DNA sequence: TGCGCCAGCAGCTTGGATGGGAGGAACAATGAGCAGTTCTTC.

This clonotype has just a few counts. J is TRBJ2-7 and V is TRBV10-3, with no clear D. V was trimmed by 3 bases and J by 2 bases, leaving 2 bases between them. This CDR3 has 11 amino acids. Germline lookup yields CDR1 ENHRY and CDR2 SYGVKD. The CDR3 region has the DNA TGTGCCATCAGTGACCCCTACGAGCAGTACTTC. This translates into CAISDPYEQYF.

This chain links TRBV24-1 with TRBJ2-6; D unresolved. CDR3 size: 16 residues. Trimming removed 1 base at V and 0 bases at J, with 6 bases between. Germline assignment: CDR1 KGHDR and CDR2 SFDVKD. CDR3: CATSDLFGSGANVLTF. The CDR3 DNA follows: TGTGCCACCAGTGATTTATTTGGCTCTGGGGCCAACGTCCTGACTTTC.

This clonotype was counted a few times. The chain joins TRBV7-2 to TRBJ2-7; D is possibly TRBD1 (6 bases). V lost 7 bases to trimming and J lost 2 bases, with 15 bases between them. Germline V gene lookup returns CDR1 SGHTA and CDR2 FQGNSA. CDR3 length equals 14 residues. The DNA for the CDR3 is TGTGCCAGCACCACCCCAGGGGAACCCTACGAGCAGTACTTC. Amino acids: CASTTPGEPYEQYF.

A single count supports this clonotype. The V call is TRBV9, the J call TRBJ2-2; TRBD1 might be the D (6 bases). The germline CDR1 and CDR2 sequences are SGDLS and YYNGEE. The CDR3 totals 16 residues. Trimming removed 3 bases at V and 1 base at J, with 13 bases between. This CDR3 is CASSGQGGVNTGELFF. In nucleotides, the CDR3 is TGTGCCAGCAGCGGTCAAGGGGGTGTGAACACCGGGGAGCTGTTTTTT.

The chain has TRBV27 and TRBJ2-1, with 8 bases that match TRBD2. The CDR3 sequence is 18 residues long. CDR1 is MNHEY and CDR2 is SMNVEV in the germline V gene (reference sequence). The J segment lost 5 bases and the V segment lost 6 bases, leaving 18 bases of the junction unmatched. The CDR3 here is CASRRRETGTRKNNEQFF. In DNA form, the CDR3 reads TGTGCCAGCAGACGCAGGGAGACCGGGACTAGGAAAAACAATGAGCAGTTCTTC.

V and J are TRBV9 and TRBJ1-5, with 10 bases lining up with TRBD1. The CDR3 has 15 amino acids. The germline gives CDR1 SGDLS, CDR2 YYNGEE. V gave up 3 bases and J gave up 5 bases; unmatched junction bases: 5. The CDR3 sequence: CASSASTGGYQPQHF. The CDR3 DNA sequence: TGTGCCAGCAGCGCCTCGACAGGGGGCTATCAGCCCCAGCATTTT. Based on the CDR3 plus reference TRBV9 and TRBJ1-5, the full variable domain is DSGVTQTPKHLITATGQRVTLRCSPRSGDLSVYWYQQSLDQGLQFLIQYYNGEERAKGNILERFSAQQFPDLHSELNLSSLELGDSALYFCASSASTGGYQPQHFGDGTRLSIL.

The V call is TRBV29-1, the J call TRBJ2-3; D possibly uses TRBD1 or TRBD2 (5 bases each). The germline V gene has CDR1 SQVTM and CDR2 ANQGSEA. Trimming removed 4 bases from V and 6 bases from J, with 14 bases in between. The CDR3 runs 13 residues. The CDR3 here is CSVVGGERDTQYF. The CDR3, as DNA: TGCAGCGTTGTTGGGGGAGAAAGGGATACGCAGTATTTT.

This clonotype was seen only a few times. The chain employs TRBV7-2 and TRBJ2-7, with unresolved D. This CDR3 is 14 amino acids long. The V and J ends lost 0 bases and 4 bases respectively, with 10 bases between them. Germline-derived CDR1 and CDR2 are SGHTA and FQGNSA. CDR3 DNA sequence: TGTGCCAGCAGCTTAGCGCAGTTAAAATACGAGCAGTACTTC. Translated: CASSLAQLKYEQYF.

The chain has TRBV19 and TRBJ2-3; 9 bases are a match to TRBD1. With V trimmed by 6 bases and J by 4 bases, 5 bases remained unmatched. In germline, CDR1 is LNHDA, CDR2 SQIVND (reference sequence). The CDR3 is made up of 14 amino acids. DNA for the CDR3: TGTGCCAGTAGGCGGGACAGGGCGGCAGATACGCAGTATTTT. Protein sequence: CASRRDRAADTQYF.

The J gene is TRBJ2-1, the V gene TRBV7-9, with TRBD2 identical over 7 bases. The CDR3 runs to 16 residues. The V and J ends lost 5 bases and 4 bases, in that order; junction bases with no gene match: 11. The germline V gene encodes CDR1 SEHNR and CDR2 FQNEAQ (reference sequence). The CDR3 DNA reads TGTGCCAGCAGCCCACGGGCGACTAGCTTATACAATGAGCAGTTCTTC. This encodes CASSPRATSLYNEQFF.

The chain has TRBV5-6 and TRBJ2-7, with a possible D match to TRBD1 (5 bases). The CDR3 has 15 amino acids. CDR1 is SGHDT, CDR2 YYEEEE, per germline. Trimming removed 1 base at V and 3 bases at J, with 14 bases between. CDR3 DNA: TGTGCCAGCAGCTTGAATCACAGGACCCTCTACGAGCAGTACTTC. Protein product: CASSLNHRTLYEQYF.

This clonotype was detected a few times. This sequence joins TRBV24-1 and TRBJ2-1, with 10 bases that match TRBD2. V dropped 3 bases and J dropped 8; count of bases not matched to a gene: 12. CDR1 and CDR2 (germline): KGHDR, SFDVKD. CDR3 length equals 17 residues. In nucleotides, the CDR3 is TGTGCCACCAGTGATCCAGGGCTAGCGGGAGTTATGGATGAGCAGTTCTTC. It specifies CATSDPGLAGVMDEQFF.